One and the same sample provided the 27 T cell receptor beta chains below, sequenced in a study of cytomegalovirus exposure and HLA in healthy donors. The protocol was immunoSEQ multiplex PCR, while the TCRdb copy is restricted to in-frame clones and leaves out a portion. The data hold 150,000 to 200,000 clones, with 84% observed a single time. The sequencing input was PBMCs. These receptors originate from a woman in her twenties or thirties in good health and CMV-seropositive.

J is TRBJ1-1 and V is TRBV6-1; no clear D gene. There are 14 residues in the CDR3. The germline V and J ends were trimmed by 3 bases and 5 bases, with 13 bases remaining between them. The germline gives CDR1 MNHNS, CDR2 SASEGT. CDR3 residues: CASSENSPRTEAFF. The CDR3 coding sequence is TGTGCCAGCAGTGAGAACTCCCCGAGGACTGAAGCTTTCTTT.

The CDR3 DNA sequence: TGTGCCAGCAGCCATACTAGAAGCTCCTACAATGAGCAGTTCTTC. Protein: CASSHTRSSYNEQFF. The gene calls are TRBV4-2 and TRBJ2-1, with D perhaps TRBD2 (5 bases). Trimming removed 3 bases from V and 0 bases from J, with 9 bases in between. Germline CDR1 is LGHNA and CDR2 is YNFKEQ. This CDR3 comprises 15 residues.

The chain couples TRBV18 to TRBJ2-1; the match to TRBD2 covers 11 bases. Germline CDR1 KGHSH, CDR2 LQKENI. This CDR3 region has 17 residues. V lost 2 bases to trimming and J lost 4 bases; unmatched junction nucleotides: 7. CDR3 sequence: CASSPSPGLADYNEQFF. The CDR3 DNA follows: TGTGCCAGCTCACCATCTCCGGGACTAGCGGATTACAATGAGCAGTTCTTC.

The chain has TRBV9 and TRBJ1-2; maybe TRBD1 (6 bases). Trimming took 0 bases from V and 7 from J, leaving 19 bases between them. CDR1 is SGDLS and CDR2 is YYNGEE in the germline V gene. The length of the CDR3 is 16 residues. The CDR3 reads CASSVEAGRGTVGYTF. CDR3 nucleotides: TGTGCCAGCAGCGTAGAAGCGGGAAGGGGGACGGTTGGCTACACCTTC.

The chain has TRBV2 and TRBJ2-3; 7 bases line up with TRBD2. Trimming took 4 bases from V and 0 from J; bases not matched to a gene: 4. CDR1 is SNHLY and CDR2 is FYNNEI in the germline V gene. This CDR3 is built from 15 residues. As DNA, the CDR3 is TGTGCCAGCAGTGCCCGACTAGCTAGCACAGATACGCAGTATTTT. Residues: CASSARLASTDTQYF.

The CDR3 region is CASSYGGVGGTQYF. The CDR3 DNA follows: TGTGCCAGCAGCTACGGGGGGGTCGGTGGAACGCAGTATTTT. The rearrangement links TRBV2 to TRBJ2-3, with TRBD2 matching over 8 bases. The V and J ends lost 6 bases and 9 bases, in that order; junction bases with no gene match: 11. The CDR3 extends over 14 amino acids. Germline lookup yields CDR1 SNHLY and CDR2 FYNNEI.

On this clone itself: One end of the junction varies from germline; a read error may be responsible. The chain couples TRBV5-4 to TRBJ1-2, with D maybe TRBD1 (6 bases). Per the germline V gene, CDR1 is SGHNT and CDR2 is YYREEE (reference sequence). The CDR3 sequence is 13 residues long. The CDR3 DNA is TGTGCCAACAGCCCGGACAGAAACTATGGCTACACCTTC. This sequence encodes CANSPDRNYGYTF.

The chain couples TRBV5-6 to TRBJ2-7, with TRBD2 as a possible D gene (5 bases). CDR1 is SGHDT and CDR2 is YYEEEE in the germline V gene. This CDR3 is built from 14 residues. The ends were cut back, 0 bases at V and 7 bases at J, with 14 bases in the middle. The CDR3 region is CASSLVGPRREQYF. CDR3 DNA: TGTGCCAGCAGCTTGGTCGGCCCTCGGAGGGAGCAGTACTTC.

This clone appeared a few times. The chain carries TRBV25-1 and TRBJ2-2; 8 bases match TRBD1. V was pared by 3 bases and J by 3 bases, with 6 bases of the junction left unmatched. The CDR3 is 16 amino acids. Germline V gene lookup returns CDR1 MGHDK and CDR2 SYGVNS. In nucleotides, the CDR3 is TGTGCCAGCAGTGACCCCCGGACAGGGCACACCGGGGAGCTGTTTTTT. Its protein product is CASSDPRTGHTGELFF.

The chain recombines TRBV5-1 with TRBJ1-3; TRBD1 is a possible D gene (6 bases). The CDR3 length is 15 residues. The germline CDR1 and CDR2 sequences are SGHRS and YFSETQ. V was shortened by 0 bases and J by 0 bases, with 7 bases between the two germline ends. CDR3 amino acids: CASSLEGVSGNTIYF. The CDR3 DNA follows: TGCGCCAGCAGCTTGGAGGGGGTCTCTGGAAACACCATATATTTT.

CDR3 protein: CATSTGGTALETQYF. Here the CDR3 DNA reads TGTGCCACCAGCACGGGCGGGACAGCATTAGAGACCCAGTACTTC. The genes are TRBV15 and TRBJ2-5; perhaps TRBD1 as D (7 bases). The CDR3 has 15 amino acids. V was trimmed by 4 bases and J by 4 bases, leaving 16 bases between them. Per the germline V gene, CDR1 is LNHNV and CDR2 is YYDKDF (reference sequence).

This sequence joins TRBV6-5 and TRBJ1-4, with 7 bases that match TRBD1. The CDR3 runs 15 residues. Germline values: CDR1 MNHEY, CDR2 SVGAGI. With V trimmed by 6 bases and J by 4 bases, 8 bases remained unmatched. The CDR3 reads CASRPEGAGNEKLFF. For the CDR3, the DNA is TGTGCCAGCAGACCCGAGGGGGCAGGTAATGAAAAACTGTTTTTT.

The chain has TRBV27 and TRBJ1-5, with a tentative D call TRBD1 (5 bases). There are 14 residues in the CDR3. V was shortened by 1 base and J by 7 bases, with 11 bases between the two germline ends. Germline V gives CDR1 MNHEY, CDR2 SMNVEV (reference sequence). In nucleotides, the CDR3 is TGTGCCAGCAGTTTATTGAGGGGAGGCCAGCCCCAGCATTTT. This encodes CASSLLRGGQPQHF.

The chain recombines TRBV27 with TRBJ2-7; 11 nucleotides agree with TRBD2. V lost 4 bases and J lost 2; bases outside the gene matches: 4. Germline CDR1 MNHEY, CDR2 SMNVEV (reference sequence). This CDR3 is built from 15 residues. For the CDR3, the DNA is TGTGCCAGCAGTTCGGGACTAGCGGAAACCTACGAGCAGTACTTC. The encoded protein is CASSSGLAETYEQYF.

The chain combines TRBV30 with TRBJ1-1; D may be TRBD1 (5 bases). The germline V gene has CDR1 GTSNPN and CDR2 SVGIG (reference sequence). The ends were cut back, 2 bases at V and 11 bases at J, with 15 bases in the middle. The CDR3 is made up of 12 amino acids. The CDR3 here is CAWSPRDLGAFF. The CDR3 DNA is TGTGCCTGGAGTCCCCGGGACTTAGGGGCTTTCTTT.

This clone was seen once. This sequence joins TRBV2 and TRBJ2-5; D is possibly TRBD2 (6 bases). V lost 1 base to trimming and J lost 5 bases, with 14 bases between them. Per the germline V gene, CDR1 is SNHLY and CDR2 is FYNNEI. The length of the CDR3 is 15 residues. The chain's CDR3 is CASSEDRGSGETQYF. The CDR3 DNA follows: TGTGCCAGCAGTGAAGATCGAGGGAGCGGGGAGACCCAGTACTTC. Supplemented by reference TRBV2 and TRBJ2-5, the full variable domain reads EPEVTQTPSHQVTQMGQEVILRCVPISNHLYFYWYRQILGQKVEFLVSFYNNEISEKSEIFDDQFSVERPDGSNFTLKIRSTKLEDSAMYFCASSEDRGSGETQYFGPGTRLLVL.

This chain connects TRBV7-2 to TRBJ2-7; 8 bases match TRBD1. V dropped 3 bases and J dropped 3; count of bases not matched to a gene: 16. There are 18 residues in the CDR3. Germline V gene sequence: CDR1 SGHTA, CDR2 FQGNSA. The CDR3, as DNA: TGTGCCAGCAGCTTTATGGCAGGGGGCATTACTGGTGGCTACGAGCAGTACTTC. Protein sequence: CASSFMAGGITGGYEQYF.

This sequence joins TRBV5-6 and TRBJ1-2, with TRBD1 matching 7 bases. There are 16 residues in the CDR3. J lost 4 bases, V lost 4 bases, and 13 bases had no gene match. Germline loops: CDR1 SGHDT, CDR2 YYEEEE. CDR3 sequence: CASSPGPGQNLYGYTF. The CDR3 DNA is TGTGCCAGCAGCCCGGGTCCGGGACAGAACCTCTATGGCTACACCTTC. The full variable domain, completed using reference TRBV5-6 and TRBJ1-2, is DAGVTQSPTHLIKTRGQQVTLRCSPKSGHDTVSWYQQALGQGPQFIFQYYEEEERQRGNFPDRFSGHQFPNYSSELNVNALLLGDSALYLCASSPGPGQNLYGYTFGSGTRLTVV.

The V and J genes are TRBV30 and TRBJ1-5; TRBD1 aligns across 7 bases. This CDR3 contains 15 residues. Germline CDR1 and CDR2: GTSNPN and SVGIG (reference sequence). Trimming cost V 5 bases and J 4 bases; bases outside gene matches: 11. Here the CDR3 reads CAWGRPGQQNQPQHF. CDR3 DNA: TGTGCCTGGGGGAGACCGGGACAGCAGAATCAGCCCCAGCATTTT.

V is TRBV29-1 and J is TRBJ2-3, with 7 bases aligning to TRBD1. The CDR3 length is 12 residues. V gave up 7 bases and J gave up 4 bases; unmatched junction bases: 5. Germline-derived CDR1 and CDR2 are SQVTM and ANQGSEA. The CDR3 sequence is CSERQGSDTQYF. In DNA form, the CDR3 reads TGCAGCGAGAGACAGGGTTCAGATACGCAGTATTTT.

The chain employs TRBV6-6 and TRBJ1-5; TRBD1 matches 9 bases. Germline CDR1 MNHNY, CDR2 SVGAGI (reference sequence). The CDR3 totals 16 residues. The V segment lost 4 bases and the J segment 5 bases; nucleotides outside the gene matches: 9. The CDR3 coding sequence is TGTGCCAGCAGTTCCCGGGACAGGGCGATCGATCAGCCCCAGCATTTT. Translated, it gives CASSSRDRAIDQPQHF.

The V call is TRBV5-1, the J call TRBJ1-1, with TRBD1 identical over 7 bases. CDR1 and CDR2 (germline): SGHRS, YFSETQ. Trimming at V came to 5 bases and at J to 4 bases, leaving 8 bases not matched to a gene. The CDR3 runs 14 residues. The DNA for the CDR3 is TGCGCCAGCAGGGACAGACAGGGCAGCACTGAAGCTTTCTTT. Translating it yields CASRDRQGSTEAFF. Looking up the rest from reference TRBV5-1 and TRBJ1-1 gives the full variable domain: KAGVTQTPRYLIKTRGQQVTLSCSPISGHRSVSWYQQTPGQGLQFLFEYFSETQRNKGNFPGRFSGRQFSNSRSEMNVSTLELGDSALYLCASRDRQGSTEAFFGQGTRLTVV.

The chain recombines TRBV29-1 with TRBJ2-1; TRBD1 aligns across 7 bases. V gave up 5 bases and J gave up 4 bases; unmatched junction bases: 5. The CDR3 sequence is 13 residues long. The germline V gene encodes CDR1 SQVTM and CDR2 ANQGSEA. The CDR3 here is CSVWGQLYNEQFF. The CDR3 nucleotides read TGCAGCGTTTGGGGACAGCTTTACAATGAGCAGTTCTTC.

The J gene is TRBJ2-3, the V gene TRBV9, with D maybe TRBD1 (6 bases). Trimming took 3 bases from V and 0 from J, leaving 11 bases between them. The CDR3 is 15 amino acids. The germline V gene encodes CDR1 SGDLS and CDR2 YYNGEE. The CDR3 region has the DNA TGTGCCAGCAGCGCCGACAGGCCTAGCACAGATACGCAGTATTTT. Residues: CASSADRPSTDTQYF.

This rearrangement joins TRBV23-1 to TRBJ1-3; no clear D. TRBV23-1 is assigned to the ORF class and has an uncertain function. V lost 2 bases to trimming and J lost 7 bases, with 15 bases between them. There are 15 residues in the CDR3. The CDR3 bases are TGCGCCAGCAGTCAACCGGGTCTCAGAGGGAACACCATATATTTT. Amino acids: CASSQPGLRGNTIYF.

The V and J genes are TRBV6-6 and TRBJ2-7, with 7 positions matching TRBD1. With V trimmed by 2 bases and J by 6 bases, 4 bases remained unmatched. Per the germline V gene, CDR1 is MNHNY and CDR2 is SVGAGI (reference sequence). The CDR3 totals 13 residues. The DNA for the CDR3 is TGTGCCAGCAGTTACGGGGACAGACTCGAGCAGTACTTC. This sequence encodes CASSYGDRLEQYF.

The rearrangement joins TRBV27 to TRBJ1-2; TRBD1 matches at 7 bases. Germline V gene lookup returns CDR1 MNHEY and CDR2 SMNVEV (reference sequence). The ends lost 5 bases at V and 7 bases at J; junction bases unmatched: 13. The CDR3 is 15 amino acids. The CDR3 DNA reads TGTGCCAGCAGTCCTTCGGGACAGATTGGGGGTGGCTACACCTTC. The encoded protein is CASSPSGQIGGGYTF.